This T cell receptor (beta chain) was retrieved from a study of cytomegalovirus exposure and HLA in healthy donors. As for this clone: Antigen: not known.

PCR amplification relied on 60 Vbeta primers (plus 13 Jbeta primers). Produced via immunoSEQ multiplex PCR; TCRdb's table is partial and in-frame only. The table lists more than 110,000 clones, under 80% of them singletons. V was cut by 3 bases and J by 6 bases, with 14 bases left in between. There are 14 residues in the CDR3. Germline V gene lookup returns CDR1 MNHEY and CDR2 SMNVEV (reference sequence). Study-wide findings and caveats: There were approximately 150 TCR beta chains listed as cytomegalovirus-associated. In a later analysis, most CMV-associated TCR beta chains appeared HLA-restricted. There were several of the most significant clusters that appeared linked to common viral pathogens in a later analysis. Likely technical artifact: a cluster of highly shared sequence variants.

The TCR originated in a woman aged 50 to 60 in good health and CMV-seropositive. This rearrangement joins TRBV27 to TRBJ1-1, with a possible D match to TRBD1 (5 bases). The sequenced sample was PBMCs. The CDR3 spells CASSLSYRIPEAFF. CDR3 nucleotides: TGTGCCAGCAGTTTGTCTTACAGGATCCCTGAAGCTTTCTTT.